This TCR beta chain was observed in a study of control samples from healthy donors and cancer patients. CDR3 length: 16 amino acids. The germline CDR1 and CDR2 sequences are SGHRS and YFSETQ. The J segment lost 6 bases and the V segment lost 4 bases, leaving 11 bases of the junction unmatched. Profiled with immunoSEQ multiplex PCR; TCRdb holds only in-frame clones, not every one. The table lists approximately 130,000 clones, approximately 87% of them singletons. The J gene is TRBJ2-1, the V gene TRBV5-1; 9 bases agree with TRBD1. Material for sequencing was blood. This sequence originates from a man aged 60 to 75 in good health. CDR3 sequence (DNA): TGCGCCAGCAGCCCAGCCGCCGGGACAGGGACCAATGAGCAGTTCTTC. Translating it yields CASSPAAGTGTNEQFF.